Below are 23 T cell receptor beta chains sequenced from a single sample in a study of T-cell memory formation after mild COVID-19. Each CDR3 protein gets one entry after TCRdb re-called the 5' RACE reads with MiXCR. The data contain roughly 310,000 distinct CDR3 sequences, roughly 15% of them singletons. The sequencing input was PBMCs or a T cell subset sorted from them (not recorded which). Source of these receptors: a man aged 18 to 35 who had mild COVID-19 (a few samples of this study predate the infection). Cell type and time point are not known.

This clonotype was picked up a small number of times. The chain couples TRBV2 to TRBJ2-5; unclear D gene. Trimming took 6 bases from V and 3 from J, leaving 11 bases between them. In germline, CDR1 is SNHLY, CDR2 FYNNEI. This CDR3 has 13 residues. The CDR3 DNA is TGTGCCAGCAGAGGAAGACGGGAAGAGACCCAGTACTTC. Its protein is CASRGRREETQYF.

This clonotype was seen ten or more times. The chain combines TRBV9 with TRBJ1-1; D is unclear. Looked up from germline, CDR1 is SGDLS and CDR2 is YYNGEE. The CDR3 runs 14 residues. V dropped 1 base and J dropped 0 bases, with 7 bases sitting between them. The chain's CDR3 is CASSVSGMNTEAFF. For the CDR3, the DNA is TGTGCCAGCAGCGTATCCGGAATGAACACTGAAGCTTTCTTT.

The chain uses TRBV6-5 and TRBJ1-6, with a tentative D call TRBD1 (5 bases). The CDR3 sequence is 15 residues long. Germline V gives CDR1 MNHEY, CDR2 SVGAGI. Deletions cut 2 bases from V and 8 bases from J, with 13 bases between. The CDR3 DNA reads as TGTGCCAGCAGTTACGGCGCCCGAGGGGATTCACCCCTCCACTTT. This codes for CASSYGARGDSPLHF.

The chain joins TRBV7-2 to TRBJ2-6; 9 bases agree with TRBD2. Germline V gives CDR1 SGHTA, CDR2 FQGNSA. After removal of 4 bases from V and 4 bases from J, the junction contained 5 bases not matched to a gene. There are 16 residues in the CDR3. The CDR3 bases are TGTGCCAGCAGCTCCCGGACTAGCGCCGGGGCCAACGTCCTGACTTTC. Protein: CASSSRTSAGANVLTF. Variable domain in full (rest from reference TRBV7-2 and TRBJ2-6): GAGVSQSPSNKVTEKGKDVELRCDPISGHTALYWYRQSLGQGLEFLIYFQGNSAPDKSGLPSDRFSAERTGGSVSTLTIQRTQQEDSAVYLCASSSRTSAGANVLTFGAGSRLTVL.

The chain links TRBV4-1 to TRBJ1-1; 8 bases agree with TRBD1. The junction had 8 bases not matched to a gene; V was cut back by 3 bases and J by 2 bases. From germline, CDR1 is MGHRA and CDR2 YSYEKL. CDR3 size: 16 residues. CDR3 protein: CASSQRQGRYNTEAFF. The CDR3 nucleotides are TGCGCCAGCAGCCAGCGACAGGGGAGGTATAACACTGAAGCTTTCTTT.

This clonotype came up many times. This chain joins TRBV10-3 and TRBJ2-5; D is possibly TRBD1 (5 bases). V was pared by 0 bases and J by 4 bases, with 12 bases between. Germline values: CDR1 ENHRY, CDR2 SYGVKD. The CDR3 has 15 residues. The CDR3 protein is CAISESGHHLETQYF. CDR3 coding DNA: TGTGCCATCAGTGAGTCGGGGCACCACTTAGAGACCCAGTACTTC.

This clonotype was observed a few times. This rearrangement joins TRBV5-1 to TRBJ2-3; a weak D match, TRBD1 (7 bases). CDR3 length: 16 amino acids. Trimming left V 3 bases short and J 2 bases short, with 16 bases between. Germline lookup yields CDR1 SGHRS and CDR2 YFSETQ. The CDR3 DNA reads TGCGCCAGCAGCTCAGGGGGGTTCGCTTCCACAGATACGCAGTATTTT. Encoded protein: CASSSGGFASTDTQYF. The full variable domain, in which reference TRBV5-1 and TRBJ2-3 provide the parts outside the CDR3, is KAGVTQTPRYLIKTRGQQVTLSCSPISGHRSVSWYQQTPGQGLQFLFEYFSETQRNKGNFPGRFSGRQFSNSRSEMNVSTLELGDSALYLCASSSGGFASTDTQYFGPGTRLTVL.

This clonotype was counted between two and nine times. The rearrangement uses TRBV7-9 and TRBJ2-7; weak D call: TRBD1 (6 bases). Germline V lookup: CDR1 SEHNR, CDR2 FQNEAQ (reference sequence). The CDR3 is 14 residues long. V was clipped by 5 bases and J by 6 bases, with 17 bases between them. As DNA, the CDR3 is TGTGCCAGCAGCCATGACAGGCCAGTACGCGAGCAGTACTTC. Protein product: CASSHDRPVREQYF. Complete variable domain (other parts from reference TRBV7-9 and TRBJ2-7): DTGVSQNPRHKITKRGQNVTFRCDPISEHNRLYWYRQTLGQGPEFLTYFQNEAQLEKSRLLSDRFSAERPKGSFSTLEIQRTEQGDSAMYLCASSHDRPVREQYFGPGTRLTVT.

This clonotype was observed a handful of times. The chain couples TRBV10-3 to TRBJ2-1; 9 bases are a match to TRBD1. The V gene end was trimmed by 5 bases and the J gene end by 8 bases; junction bases not matched to a gene: 7. CDR1 and CDR2 from the germline V gene are ENHRY and SYGVKD. The CDR3 is made up of 14 amino acids. The CDR3 is CAISLGQGIDEQFF. The CDR3 nucleotides are TGTGCCATCAGTTTGGGACAGGGTATCGATGAGCAGTTCTTC.

V gene TRBV29-1 combines with J gene TRBJ2-3, with D perhaps TRBD1 or TRBD2 (6 bases each). V was shortened by 5 bases and J by 6 bases, with 15 bases between the two germline ends. This CDR3 has 13 residues. CDR1 is SQVTM, CDR2 ANQGSEA, per germline. CDR3 sequence reads: CSVFRQAGDTQYF. The CDR3 DNA sequence: TGCAGCGTTTTTAGACAGGCGGGGGATACGCAGTATTTT.

This clonotype has only a few counts. The chain carries TRBV20-1 and TRBJ2-7; D not resolved. The length of the CDR3 is 13 residues. Trimming left V 1 base short and J 3 bases short, with 10 bases between. Germline-derived CDR1 and CDR2 are DFQATT and SNEGSKA (reference sequence). The CDR3 region has the DNA TGCAGTGCTAGAGGCCCAGGTAACTACGAGCAGTACTTC. Protein: CSARGPGNYEQYF.

Remarks on this clonotype: At one end, the junction sequence differs from germline, possibly due to a read error. This chain uses TRBV7-3 with TRBJ2-5; 8 bases line up with TRBD2. From germline, CDR1 is SGHTA and CDR2 FQGTGA. The length of the CDR3 is 13 residues. In DNA, the CDR3 is TGTGCCAGCAGCGCGACTAGCGCAGAGACCCACTACTTC. Residues: CASSATSAETHYF.

The gene calls are TRBV5-5 and TRBJ1-6, with TRBD1 matching over 8 bases. This CDR3 contains 15 residues. V shed 4 bases and J 10 bases; nucleotides not matched to a gene: 10. Germline V gene lookup returns CDR1 SGHKS and CDR2 YYEKEE (reference sequence). CDR3 residues: CASSLTDRVRSPLHF. The DNA of the CDR3 is TGTGCCAGCAGCCTAACGGACAGGGTAAGGTCACCCCTCCACTTT.

This clonotype showed up just a few times. This rearrangement joins TRBV18 to TRBJ2-6; 8 nucleotides line up with TRBD1. Germline V CDR1 and CDR2: KGHSH, LQKENI. CDR3 size: 17 residues. After removal of 5 bases from V and 0 bases from J, the junction contained 6 bases not matched to a gene. The CDR3 DNA sequence: TGTGCCAGCTCAGAACAGGGACAGGACTCTGGGGCCAACGTCCTGACTTTC. Its translation: CASSEQGQDSGANVLTF.

This chain links TRBV7-9 with TRBJ1-1; D may be TRBD1 (5 bases). The CDR3 spans 14 residues. Trimming removed 5 bases at V and 3 bases at J, with 13 bases between. Germline CDR1 reads SEHNR; CDR2 reads FQNEAQ (reference sequence). The CDR3 bases are TGTGCCAGCAGCCCCGCGGGGCTCTACACTGAAGCTTTCTTT. The encoded protein is CASSPAGLYTEAFF. Filled out from reference TRBV7-9 and TRBJ1-1, the complete variable domain reads DTGVSQNPRHKITKRGQNVTFRCDPISEHNRLYWYRQTLGQGPEFLTYFQNEAQLEKSRLLSDRFSAERPKGSFSTLEIQRTEQGDSAMYLCASSPAGLYTEAFFGQGTRLTVV.

V and J are TRBV7-2 and TRBJ2-6, with a tentative D call TRBD1 (5 bases). The CDR3 length is 13 residues. Germline assignment: CDR1 SGHTA and CDR2 FQGNSA. The V gene lost 10 bases and the J gene lost 0 bases, with 7 bases spanning the gap. The CDR3 here is CATRVSGANVLTF. The CDR3 DNA is TGTGCCACCAGGGTCTCTGGGGCCAACGTCCTGACTTTC.

The J gene is TRBJ2-7, the V gene TRBV6-6; a possible D gene is TRBD2 (5 bases). V lost 2 bases, J lost 0 bases, and 8 bases lay in between. Germline values: CDR1 MNHNY, CDR2 SVGAGI (reference sequence). CDR3 length: 14 amino acids. The CDR3 spells CASSYEGSSYEQYV. As DNA, the CDR3 is TGTGCCAGCAGTTACGAGGGTAGCTCCTACGAGCAGTACGTC.

The table lists this clonotype with a few counts. This chain uses TRBV6-5 with TRBJ2-3; 9 bases line up with TRBD2. CDR3 length: 17 amino acids. J was trimmed by 5 bases and V by 0 bases; bases with no gene match: 9. The V gene's germline CDR1 is MNHEY and CDR2 SVGAGI. The CDR3 DNA sequence: TGTGCCAGCAGTTACTCGAGGCCTAGCGGGGTTAGAGATACGCAGTATTTT. This translates into CASSYSRPSGVRDTQYF.

This clonotype occurred a few times. The gene calls are TRBV5-1 and TRBJ2-1, with 8 bases matching TRBD1. The CDR3 is made up of 13 amino acids. The V and J ends lost 5 bases and 6 bases, in that order; junction bases with no gene match: 4. Germline CDR1 and CDR2: SGHRS and YFSETQ. CDR3 amino acids: CASSQGAGNEQFF. Here the CDR3 DNA reads TGCGCCAGCAGTCAGGGGGCAGGCAATGAGCAGTTCTTC.

This clonotype showed up just a few times. The chain employs TRBV28 and TRBJ2-4, with TRBD1 matching 10 bases. Germline V CDR1 and CDR2: MDHEN, SYDVKM. The CDR3 has 16 residues. V lost 6 bases, J lost 6 bases, and 11 bases stayed unmatched. CDR3 sequence (DNA): TGTGCCAGCAGGCTCCAACGACAGGGGGCGGGAAACATTCAGTACTTC. Translating it yields CASRLQRQGAGNIQYF.

This chain uses TRBV3-1 with TRBJ2-5; TRBD2 is a possible D gene (5 bases). V was cut by 5 bases and J by 1 base, with 14 bases left in between. The germline CDR1 and CDR2 sequences are LGHDT and YNNKEL (reference sequence). The CDR3 has 15 residues. The CDR3 spells CASSSEAGGQETQYF. In DNA form, the CDR3 reads TGTGCCAGCAGCTCCGAAGCAGGAGGCCAAGAGACCCAGTACTTC.

This clonotype was counted many times. The J gene is TRBJ2-1, the V gene TRBV20-1; possible D gene TRBD1, 5 bases. The V gene lost 6 bases and the J gene lost 5 bases, with 17 bases spanning the gap. Per germline, CDR1 DFQATT and CDR2 SNEGSKA (reference sequence). The CDR3 spans 14 residues. DNA of the CDR3: TGCAGTGCCAACTCTCAAGGGGCGCACAATGAGCAGTTCTTC. It is translated as CSANSQGAHNEQFF.

This clonotype was observed a few times. CDR3 in amino acids: CASSYSTGGGQQYF. As DNA, the CDR3 is TGTGCCAGCAGTTACTCGACGGGCGGGGGCCAGCAGTACTTC. The chain joins TRBV6-2 or TRBV6-3 to TRBJ2-7; a possible D gene is TRBD2 (7 bases). The CDR3 has 14 residues. Deletions cut 0 bases from V and 8 bases from J, with 14 bases between. CDR1 and CDR2 (germline): MNHEY, SVGEGT.